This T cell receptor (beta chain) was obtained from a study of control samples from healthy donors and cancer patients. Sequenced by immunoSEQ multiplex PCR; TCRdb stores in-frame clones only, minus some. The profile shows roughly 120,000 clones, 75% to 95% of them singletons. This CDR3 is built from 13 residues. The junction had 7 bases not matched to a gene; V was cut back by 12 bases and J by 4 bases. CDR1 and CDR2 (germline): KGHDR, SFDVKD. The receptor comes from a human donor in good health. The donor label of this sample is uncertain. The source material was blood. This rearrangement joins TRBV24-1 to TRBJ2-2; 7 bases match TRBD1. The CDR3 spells CASRGRGTGELFF. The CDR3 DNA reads TGTGCCTCAAGGGGGCGCGGCACCGGGGAGCTGTTTTTT.